A selection of T cell receptor beta chains follows, all from one sample in a study of cytomegalovirus exposure and HLA in healthy donors. Libraries were prepared by immunoSEQ multiplex PCR; TCRdb keeps only in-frame clonotypes and omits some of them. The sample carries about 98,000 clones, 70% to 90% recorded once. Sequenced input: PBMCs. These receptor sequences come from a woman in her twenties or thirties in good health and CMV-seronegative. The CDR3 runs from the conserved cysteine through the conserved F or W. Each record gives: CDR3 length, J gene, clone size, V gene, D gene, CDR3 DNA, CDR3 protein. The D gene is left open where the match is weak. Some rows mark clone size as missing; the rest say once, few, many or name a class of expanded clone.

>12|TRBJ2-5|NA|TRBV25-1|NA
TGTGCCAGCAGTGGCCCTCAGGGCGGCCCGTACTTC
CASSGPQGGPYF
>11|TRBJ2-5|NA|TRBV6-5|NA
TGTGCCAGCAGTTTCGGAGGGACCCAGTACTTC
CASSFGGTQYF
>14|TRBJ2-7|NA|TRBV21-1|NA
TGTGCCAGCAGCAAAGAGGACAGACCCTACGAGCAGTACTTC
CASSKEDRPYEQYF
>13|TRBJ1-1|few|TRBV11-3|NA
TGTGCCAGCAGCTTTAACCCACTCACTGAAGCTTTCTTT
CASSFNPLTEAFF
>16|TRBJ1-3|NA|TRBV6-5|NA
TGTGCCAGCAGTTACTCACAGGCGAGCTCTGGAAACACCATATATTTT
CASSYSQASSGNTIYF
>15|TRBJ1-3|NA|TRBV11-2|TRBD1
TGTGCCAGCAGCCCGGGGACAGTCTCTGGAAACACCATATATTTT
CASSPGTVSGNTIYF
>13|TRBJ2-1|NA|TRBV10-3|NA
TGTGCCATCAGTGAGGGATCGGGCAATGAGCAGTTCTTC
CAISEGSGNEQFF
>14|TRBJ2-7|NA|TRBV7-2|NA
TGTGCCAGCAGCTTAGTGCAGGTCTCCTACGAGCAGTACTTC
CASSLVQVSYEQYF
>15|TRBJ2-2|NA|TRBV9|NA
TGTGCCAGCAGCTCCAGGGCGACCAGGACCGGGGAGCTGTTTTTT
CASSSRATRTGELFF
>15|TRBJ1-2|NA|TRBV5-6|NA
TGTGCCAGCAGCCGTGGTGAGGTACGTAGCTATGGCTACACCTTC
CASSRGEVRSYGYTF
>16|TRBJ1-5|NA|TRBV6-1|TRBD1
TGTGCCAGCAGTGAATTGAGGGGGCTTAGCAATCAGCCCCAGCATTTT
CASSELRGLSNQPQHF
>13|TRBJ2-5|NA|TRBV7-6|NA
TGTGCCAGCAGCTTTGCCCTACGAGAGACCCAGTACTTC
CASSFALRETQYF
>15|TRBJ2-2|NA|TRBV5-1|TRBD1
TGCGCCAGCAGCTTGGATAGGGGGCTATACGGGGAGCTGTTTTTT
CASSLDRGLYGELFF
>16|TRBJ1-2|NA|TRBV5-1|TRBD1
TGCGCCAGCAGCTACACATCGGGACAGGGTAACTATGGCTACACCTTC
CASSYTSGQGNYGYTF
>14|TRBJ1-2|NA|TRBV18|NA
TGTGCCAGCTCACCACTAGGGGTGGACTATGGCCACACCTTC
CASSPLGVDYGHTF
>14|TRBJ2-3|NA|TRBV5-1|TRBD2
TGCGCCAGCAATAGCGGGGGGGACACAGATACGCAGTATTTT
CASNSGGDTDTQYF
>13|TRBJ2-5|NA|TRBV5-1|NA
TGCGCCAGCAGTATACTGAACGGGGGGACCCAGTACTTC
CASSILNGGTQYF
>16|TRBJ2-2|NA|TRBV9|NA
TGTGCCAGCAGCGTATCCGACAGGTCCAACACCGGGGAGCTGTTTTTT
CASSVSDRSNTGELFF
>13|TRBJ1-2|NA|TRBV29-1|NA
TGCAGCGTTGAACCCGAGGTAACCTATGGCTACACCTTC
CSVEPEVTYGYTF
>13|TRBJ1-5|NA|TRBV19|NA
TGTGCCAGTAGTGGACAGCGCAATCAGCCCCAGCATTTT
CASSGQRNQPQHF
>14|TRBJ2-1|NA|TRBV2|TRBD2
TGTGCCAGCAGTACAGCGGGAGGTTTGTATGAGCAGTTCTTC
CASSTAGGLYEQFF
>13|TRBJ1-1|once|TRBV6-1|TRBD1
TGTGCCAGCAGTGTAACAGGGGGCACTGAAGCTTTCTTT
CASSVTGGTEAFF
>12|TRBJ2-3|NA|TRBV5-1|NA
TGCGCCAGCAGCCTCACTGCAGATACGCAGTATTTT
CASSLTADTQYF
>14|TRBJ1-1|NA|TRBV10-3|NA
TGTGCCATCAGTGATAGGACGGAGGGCACTGAAGCTTTCTTT
CAISDRTEGTEAFF
>12|TRBJ1-5|once|TRBV6-5|NA
TGTGCCACCGGGATCTTGAATCAGCCCCAGCATTTT
CATGILNQPQHF
>18|TRBJ1-3|NA|TRBV7-9|NA
TGTGCCAGCAGCTCCTATCCAAACGGACTCCCCTCTGGAAACACCATATATTTT
CASSSYPNGLPSGNTIYF
>15|TRBJ2-3|NA|TRBV7-3|NA
TGTGCCAGCAGCGCATCGGGACTGATCACAGATACGCAGTATTTT
CASSASGLITDTQYF
>17|TRBJ2-6|NA|TRBV4-3|NA
TGCGCCAGCAGCCAATTAGCGACGGGAGATGGGGCCAACGTCCTGACTTTC
CASSQLATGDGANVLTF
>13|TRBJ1-3|NA|TRBV15|NA
TGTGCCACCAGCAGGACAGCTGGAAACACCATATATTTT
CATSRTAGNTIYF
>15|TRBJ1-2|few|TRBV4-1|TRBD1
TGCGCCAGCAGCCAAGAGTCAGGGGGGAACTATGGCTACACCTTC
CASSQESGGNYGYTF
>16|TRBJ2-3|once|TRBV10-3|TRBD2
TGTGCCATCAGTGAGTCGGCGGGAGGCCTCGGGTATACGCAGTATTTT
CAISESAGGLGYTQYF
>14|TRBJ2-7|NA|TRBV28|NA
TGTGCCAGCAGTCCCTTTAGCTCCTCCTACGAGCAGTACTTC
CASSPFSSSYEQYF
>16|TRBJ1-2|NA|TRBV5-1|NA
TGCGCCAGCAGCCCCTGGACCTCGGACACGAACTATGGCTACACCTTC
CASSPWTSDTNYGYTF
>16|TRBJ2-1|once|TRBV19|NA
TGTGCCAGTAAAGTCGGTTCGCGGAGTTCCTACAATGAGCAGTTCTTC
CASKVGSRSSYNEQFF
>13|TRBJ1-1|few|TRBV5-4|NA
TGTGCCAGCAGCTCTACAGGGAACACTGAAGCTTTCTTT
CASSSTGNTEAFF
>14|TRBJ1-5|NA|TRBV27|TRBD1
TGTGCCAGCAGTTACAGGGGCGGCAATCAGCCCCAGCATTTT
CASSYRGGNQPQHF
>13|TRBJ1-1|once|TRBV10-2|NA
TGCGCCAGCAGTCCCGACCCCGGACTTGAAGCTTTCTTT
CASSPDPGLEAFF
>17|TRBJ2-5|once|TRBV2|TRBD2
TGTGCCAGCACCTTGATTGGACTAGCGGGGTACCAAGAGACCCAGTACTTC
CASTLIGLAGYQETQYF
>12|TRBJ1-2|NA|TRBV25-1|NA
TGTGCCAGTCTAGTCCCGAGAGGAGGCTACACCTTC
CASLVPRGGYTF
>12|TRBJ1-2|once|TRBV11-2|NA
TGTGCCAGCAGCTTTAGGGGAGGTAGCTACACCTTC
CASSFRGGSYTF
>16|TRBJ2-6|once|TRBV29-1|TRBD1
TGCAGCGCCGTGACAGGGCCCAGTTCTGGGGCCAACGTCCTGACTTTC
CSAVTGPSSGANVLTF
>16|TRBJ2-1|NA|TRBV7-3|TRBD2
TGTGCCAGCAGCTCCGCCGGGACTAGCCCCTACAATGAGCAGTTCTTC
CASSSAGTSPYNEQFF
>14|TRBJ2-7|many|TRBV27|TRBD1
TGTGCCAGCAGTCCGGGGACAGGGGGTAGGGAGCAGTACTTC
CASSPGTGGREQYF
>15|TRBJ2-5|once|TRBV7-8|TRBD2
TGTGCCAGCAGCTTTAGCGGGGAAGGTAGAGAGACCCAGTACTTC
CASSFSGEGRETQYF